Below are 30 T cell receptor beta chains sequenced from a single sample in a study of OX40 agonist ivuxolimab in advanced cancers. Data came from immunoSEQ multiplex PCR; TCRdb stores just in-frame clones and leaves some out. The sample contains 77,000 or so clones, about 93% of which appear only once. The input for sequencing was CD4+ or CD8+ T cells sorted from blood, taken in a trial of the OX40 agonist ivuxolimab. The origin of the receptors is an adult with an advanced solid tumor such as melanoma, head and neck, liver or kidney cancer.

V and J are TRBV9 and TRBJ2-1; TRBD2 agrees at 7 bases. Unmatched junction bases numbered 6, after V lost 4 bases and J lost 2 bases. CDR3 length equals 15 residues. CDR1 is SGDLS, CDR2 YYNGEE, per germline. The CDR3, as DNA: TGTGCCAGCAGCACAAGCGGGGACCCCTACAATGAGCAGTTCTTC. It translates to CASSTSGDPYNEQFF. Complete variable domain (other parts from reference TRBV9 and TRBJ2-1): DSGVTQTPKHLITATGQRVTLRCSPRSGDLSVYWYQQSLDQGLQFLIQYYNGEERAKGNILERFSAQQFPDLHSELNLSSLELGDSALYFCASSTSGDPYNEQFFGPGTRLTVL.

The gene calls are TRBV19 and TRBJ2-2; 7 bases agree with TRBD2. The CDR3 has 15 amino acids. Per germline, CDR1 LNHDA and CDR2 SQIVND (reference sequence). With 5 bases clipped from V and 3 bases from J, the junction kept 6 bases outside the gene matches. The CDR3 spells CASSPSGTHTGELFF. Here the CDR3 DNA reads TGTGCCAGTAGTCCCAGCGGGACCCACACCGGGGAGCTGTTTTTT. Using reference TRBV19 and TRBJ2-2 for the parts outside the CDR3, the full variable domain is DGGITQSPKYLFRKEGQNVTLSCEQNLNHDAMYWYRQDPGQGLRLIYYSQIVNDFQKGDIAEGYSVSREKKESFPLTVTSAQKNPTAFYLCASSPSGTHTGELFFGEGSRLTVL.

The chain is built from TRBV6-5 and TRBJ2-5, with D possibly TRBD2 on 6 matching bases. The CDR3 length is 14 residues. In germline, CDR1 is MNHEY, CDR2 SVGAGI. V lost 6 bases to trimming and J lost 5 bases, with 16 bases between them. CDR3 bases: TGTGCCAGCAGCCCGTGGGGGGAGCGGGAGACCCAGTACTTC. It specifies CASSPWGERETQYF.

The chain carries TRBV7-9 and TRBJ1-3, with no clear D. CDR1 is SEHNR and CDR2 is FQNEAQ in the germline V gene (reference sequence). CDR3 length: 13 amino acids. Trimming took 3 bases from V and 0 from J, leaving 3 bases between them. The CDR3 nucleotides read TGTGCCAGCAGCTTCACCTCTGGAAACACCATATATTTT. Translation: CASSFTSGNTIYF.

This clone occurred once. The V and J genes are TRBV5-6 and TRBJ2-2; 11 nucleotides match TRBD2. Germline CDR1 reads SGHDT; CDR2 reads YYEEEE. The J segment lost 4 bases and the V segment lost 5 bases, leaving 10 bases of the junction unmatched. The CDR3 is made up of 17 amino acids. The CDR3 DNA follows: TGTGCCAGCAGTTACCTGGCTAGCGGGGGGTTCACCGGGGAGCTGTTTTTT. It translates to CASSYLASGGFTGELFF.

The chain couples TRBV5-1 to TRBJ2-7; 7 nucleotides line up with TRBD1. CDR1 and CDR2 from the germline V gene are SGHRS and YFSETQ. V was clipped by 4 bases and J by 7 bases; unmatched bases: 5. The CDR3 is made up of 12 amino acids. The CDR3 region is CASSQPGGEQYF. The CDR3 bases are TGCGCCAGCAGCCAACCAGGGGGAGAGCAGTACTTC.

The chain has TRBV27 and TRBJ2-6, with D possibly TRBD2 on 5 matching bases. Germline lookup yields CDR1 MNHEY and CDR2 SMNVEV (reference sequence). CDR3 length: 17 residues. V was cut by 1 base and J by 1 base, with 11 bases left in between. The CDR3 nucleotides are TGTGCCAGCAGTTTATACCCGACGGGATCTGGGGCCAACGTCCTGACTTTC. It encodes CASSLYPTGSGANVLTF.

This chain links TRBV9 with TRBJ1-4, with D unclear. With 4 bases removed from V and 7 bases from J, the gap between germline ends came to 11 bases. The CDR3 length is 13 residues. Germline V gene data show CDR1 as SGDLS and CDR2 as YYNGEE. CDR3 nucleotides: TGTGCCAGCAGCCTTGAGGAGGGTGAAAAACTGTTTTTT. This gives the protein CASSLEEGEKLFF.

The CDR3 region has the DNA TGTGCCAGCAGCGGGGTAGCGGGCCCCCAAGAGACCCAGTACTTC. Translation gives CASSGVAGPQETQYF. The chain recombines TRBV7-2 with TRBJ2-5; 7 bases align to TRBD2. The CDR3 spans 15 residues. V shed 5 bases, J shed 1 base, and the junction held 7 bases outside the gene matches. The germline CDR1 and CDR2 sequences are SGHTA and FQGNSA.

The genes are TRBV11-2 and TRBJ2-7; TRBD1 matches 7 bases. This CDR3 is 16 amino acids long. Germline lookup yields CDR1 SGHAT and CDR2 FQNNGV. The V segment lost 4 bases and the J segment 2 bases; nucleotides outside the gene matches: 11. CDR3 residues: CASSSLARQGAYEQYF. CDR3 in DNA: TGTGCCAGCAGCTCCCTTGCCAGGCAGGGGGCCTACGAGCAGTACTTC. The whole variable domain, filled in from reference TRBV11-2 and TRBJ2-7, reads EAGVAQSPRYKIIEKRQSVAFWCNPISGHATLYWYQQILGQGPKLLIQFQNNGVVDDSQLPKDRFSAERLKGVDSTLKIQPAKLEDSAVYLCASSSLARQGAYEQYFGPGTRLTVT.

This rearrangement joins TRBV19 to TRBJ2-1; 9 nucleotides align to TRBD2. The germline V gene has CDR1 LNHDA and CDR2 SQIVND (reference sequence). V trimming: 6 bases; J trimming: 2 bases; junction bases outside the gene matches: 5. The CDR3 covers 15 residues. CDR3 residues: CASRLSGRTYNEQFF. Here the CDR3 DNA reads TGTGCCAGTAGACTTAGCGGGAGAACCTACAATGAGCAGTTCTTC. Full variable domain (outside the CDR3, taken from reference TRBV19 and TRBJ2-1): DGGITQSPKYLFRKEGQNVTLSCEQNLNHDAMYWYRQDPGQGLRLIYYSQIVNDFQKGDIAEGYSVSREKKESFPLTVTSAQKNPTAFYLCASRLSGRTYNEQFFGPGTRLTVL.

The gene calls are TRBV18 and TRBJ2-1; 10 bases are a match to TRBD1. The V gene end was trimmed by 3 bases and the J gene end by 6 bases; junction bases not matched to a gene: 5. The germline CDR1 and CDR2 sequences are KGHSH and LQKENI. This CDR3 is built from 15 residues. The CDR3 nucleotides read TGTGCCAGCTCACCGGGACAGGGGTCCGGCAATGAGCAGTTCTTC. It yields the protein CASSPGQGSGNEQFF.

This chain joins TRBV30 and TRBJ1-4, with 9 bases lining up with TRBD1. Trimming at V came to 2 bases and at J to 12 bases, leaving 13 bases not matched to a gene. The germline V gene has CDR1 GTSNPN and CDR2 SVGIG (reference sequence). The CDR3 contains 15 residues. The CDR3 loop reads CAWSNRDRAMGQLFF. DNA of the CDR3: TGTGCCTGGAGTAACCGGGACAGGGCCATGGGTCAACTGTTTTTT.

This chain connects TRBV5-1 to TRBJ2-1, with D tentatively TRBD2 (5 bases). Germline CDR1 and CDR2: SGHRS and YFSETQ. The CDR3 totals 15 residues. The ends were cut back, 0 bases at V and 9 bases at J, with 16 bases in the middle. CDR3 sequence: CASSLGGSAVGEQFF. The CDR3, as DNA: TGCGCCAGCAGCTTGGGAGGGTCCGCGGTGGGTGAGCAGTTCTTC.

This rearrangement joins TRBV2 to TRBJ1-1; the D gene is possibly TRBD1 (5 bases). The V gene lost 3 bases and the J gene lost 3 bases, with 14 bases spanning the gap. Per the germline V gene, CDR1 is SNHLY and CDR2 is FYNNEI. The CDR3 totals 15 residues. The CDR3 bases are TGTGCCAGCAGTGATAGCCAGGGCTACTACACTGAAGCTTTCTTT. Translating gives CASSDSQGYYTEAFF.

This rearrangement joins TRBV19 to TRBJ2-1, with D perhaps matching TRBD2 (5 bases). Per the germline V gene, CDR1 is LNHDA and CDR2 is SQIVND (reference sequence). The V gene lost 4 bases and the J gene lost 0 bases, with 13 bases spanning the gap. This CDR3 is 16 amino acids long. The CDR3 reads CASSTTAVSSYNEQFF. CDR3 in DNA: TGTGCCAGTAGTACAACAGCGGTCAGCTCCTACAATGAGCAGTTCTTC.

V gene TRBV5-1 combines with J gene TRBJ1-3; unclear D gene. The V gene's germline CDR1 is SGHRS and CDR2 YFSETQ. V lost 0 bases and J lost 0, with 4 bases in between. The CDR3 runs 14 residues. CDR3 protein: CASSLGNSGNTIYF. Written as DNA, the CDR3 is TGCGCCAGCAGCTTGGGGAACTCTGGAAACACCATATATTTT.

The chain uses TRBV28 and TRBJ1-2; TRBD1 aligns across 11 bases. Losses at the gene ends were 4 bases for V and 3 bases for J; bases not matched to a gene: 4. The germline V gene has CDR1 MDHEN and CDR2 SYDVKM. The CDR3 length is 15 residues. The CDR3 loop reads CASSSPGQGDYGYTF. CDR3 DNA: TGTGCCAGCAGTTCTCCGGGACAGGGGGACTATGGCTACACCTTC.

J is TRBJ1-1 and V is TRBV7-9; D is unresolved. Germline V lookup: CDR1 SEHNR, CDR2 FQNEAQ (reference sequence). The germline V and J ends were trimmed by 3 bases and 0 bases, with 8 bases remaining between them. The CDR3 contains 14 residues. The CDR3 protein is CASSLWDMNTEAFF. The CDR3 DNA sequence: TGTGCCAGCAGCTTGTGGGATATGAACACTGAAGCTTTCTTT. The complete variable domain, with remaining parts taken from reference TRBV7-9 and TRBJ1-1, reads DTGVSQNPRHKITKRGQNVTFRCDPISEHNRLYWYRQTLGQGPEFLTYFQNEAQLEKSRLLSDRFSAERPKGSFSTLEIQRTEQGDSAMYLCASSLWDMNTEAFFGQGTRLTVV.

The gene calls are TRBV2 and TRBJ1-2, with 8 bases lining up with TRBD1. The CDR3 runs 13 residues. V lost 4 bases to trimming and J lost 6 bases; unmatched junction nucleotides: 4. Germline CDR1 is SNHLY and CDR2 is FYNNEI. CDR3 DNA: TGTGCCAGCAGTGGACAGGGGTTGAATGGCTACACCTTC. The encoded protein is CASSGQGLNGYTF.

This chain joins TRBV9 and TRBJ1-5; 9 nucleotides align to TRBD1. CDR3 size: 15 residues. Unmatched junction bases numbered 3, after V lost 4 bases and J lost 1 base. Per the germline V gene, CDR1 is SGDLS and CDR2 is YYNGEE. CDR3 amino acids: CASSRQGDSNQPQHF. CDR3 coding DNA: TGTGCCAGCAGCAGACAGGGGGACAGCAATCAGCCCCAGCATTTT.

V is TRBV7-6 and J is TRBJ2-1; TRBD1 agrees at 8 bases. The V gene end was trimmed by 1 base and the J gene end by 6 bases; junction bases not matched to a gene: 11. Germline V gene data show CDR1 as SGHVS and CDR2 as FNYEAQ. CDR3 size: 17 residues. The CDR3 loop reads CASSLGQGRSNRNEQFF. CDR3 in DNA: TGTGCCAGCAGCTTAGGACAGGGGAGGTCAAATCGCAATGAGCAGTTCTTC.

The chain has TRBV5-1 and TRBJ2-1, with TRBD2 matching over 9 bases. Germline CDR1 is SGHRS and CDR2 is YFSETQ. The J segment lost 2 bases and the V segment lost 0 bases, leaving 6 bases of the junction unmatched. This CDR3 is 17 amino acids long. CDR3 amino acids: CASSLEVSSGTYNEQFF. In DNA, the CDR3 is TGCGCCAGCAGCTTGGAGGTCTCTAGCGGGACCTACAATGAGCAGTTCTTC.

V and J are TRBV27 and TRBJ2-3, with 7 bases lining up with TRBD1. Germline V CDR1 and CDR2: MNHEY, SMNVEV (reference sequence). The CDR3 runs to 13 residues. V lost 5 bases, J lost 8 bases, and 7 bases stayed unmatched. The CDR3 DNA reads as TGTGCCAGCAGTCAACAGGGGAAGGGTACGCAGTATTTT. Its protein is CASSQQGKGTQYF.

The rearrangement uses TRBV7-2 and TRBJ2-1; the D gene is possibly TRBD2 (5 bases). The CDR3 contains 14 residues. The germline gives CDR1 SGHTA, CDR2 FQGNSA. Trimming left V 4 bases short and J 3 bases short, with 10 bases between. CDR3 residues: CASSSPRGYNEQFF. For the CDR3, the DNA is TGTGCCAGCAGCTCACCTCGGGGCTACAATGAGCAGTTCTTC. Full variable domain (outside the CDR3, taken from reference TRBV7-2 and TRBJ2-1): GAGVSQSPSNKVTEKGKDVELRCDPISGHTALYWYRQSLGQGLEFLIYFQGNSAPDKSGLPSDRFSAERTGGSVSTLTIQRTQQEDSAVYLCASSSPRGYNEQFFGPGTRLTVL.

CDR3 in amino acids: CASSGESTGELFF. The CDR3 DNA is TGTGCCAGCAGTGGAGAGAGCACCGGGGAGCTGTTTTTT. The genes are TRBV2 and TRBJ2-2; D is uncertain. The V gene's germline CDR1 is SNHLY and CDR2 FYNNEI. There are 13 residues in the CDR3. Trimming took 4 bases from V and 4 from J, leaving 7 bases between them.

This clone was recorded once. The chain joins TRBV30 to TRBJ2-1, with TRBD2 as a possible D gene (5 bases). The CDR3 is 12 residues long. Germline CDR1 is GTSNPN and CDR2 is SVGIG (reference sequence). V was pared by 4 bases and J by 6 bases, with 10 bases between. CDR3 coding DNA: TGTGCCTGGACGGGCAGCGGCAATGAGCAGTTCTTC. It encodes CAWTGSGNEQFF.

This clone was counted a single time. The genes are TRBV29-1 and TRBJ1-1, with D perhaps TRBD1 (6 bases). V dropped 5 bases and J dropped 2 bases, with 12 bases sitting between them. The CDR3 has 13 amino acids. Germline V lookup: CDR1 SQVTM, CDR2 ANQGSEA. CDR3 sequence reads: CSVSGQQNTEAFF. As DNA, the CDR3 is TGCAGCGTTTCGGGACAACAAAACACTGAAGCTTTCTTT.

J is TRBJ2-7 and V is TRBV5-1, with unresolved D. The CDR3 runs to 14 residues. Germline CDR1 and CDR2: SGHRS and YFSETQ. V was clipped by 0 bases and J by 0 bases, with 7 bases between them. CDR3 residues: CASSLGVSSYEQYF. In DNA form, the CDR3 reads TGCGCCAGCAGCTTGGGGGTGAGCTCCTACGAGCAGTACTTC.

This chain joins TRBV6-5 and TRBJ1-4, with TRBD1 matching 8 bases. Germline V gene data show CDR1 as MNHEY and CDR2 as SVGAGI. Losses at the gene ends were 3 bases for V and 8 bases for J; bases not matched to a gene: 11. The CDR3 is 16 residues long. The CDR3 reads CASSYRTQGAGEKLFF. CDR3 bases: TGTGCCAGCAGTTATCGAACCCAGGGGGCTGGGGAAAAACTGTTTTTT.